This is a list of T cell receptor beta chains from one sample in a study of T cell responses to AZD1222 COVID-19 vaccine. TCRdb's table, derived via immunoSEQ multiplex PCR, lists solely in-frame clones and lacks some. Of tens of thousands of clones listed, 80% to 90% are singletons. The source material was peripheral blood, sampled on day 0 of AZD1222 vaccination. The receptors were sampled from an adult in good health. The CDR3 runs from the conserved cysteine through the conserved F or W. D genes are given only for firm matches. Clone size is shown for a subset of rows, as once, few, many or a class of expanded clone.

j_call clone_size v_call d_call cdr3_aa cdr3_nt
TRBJ1-2 NA TRBV5-6 NA CATKEGQNYGYTF TGTGCCACCAAGGAAGGGCAGAACTATGGCTACACCTTC
TRBJ2-2 NA TRBV7-8 NA CASSLNTGLNTGELFF TGTGCCAGCAGCTTAAATACGGGACTCAACACCGGGGAGCTGTTTTTT
TRBJ1-4 NA TRBV5-5 NA CASSLAGATNEKLFF TGTGCCAGCAGCCTAGCAGGGGCAACTAATGAAAAACTGTTTTTT
TRBJ2-1 NA TRBV3-1/TRBV3-2 TRBD2 CASSHGLGYEQFF TGTGCCAGCAGCCACGGACTAGGGTATGAGCAGTTCTTC
TRBJ1-1 few TRBV6-1 NA CASSEQTRVTTEAFF TGTGCCAGCAGTGAGCAGACACGAGTCACAACTGAAGCTTTCTTT
TRBJ1-1 NA TRBV9 NA CASSPGVNTEAFF TGTGCCAGCAGCCCCGGGGTTAACACTGAAGCTTTCTTT
TRBJ2-2 NA TRBV5-4 TRBD2 CASRQTSGKNTGELFF TGTGCCAGCAGACAGACTAGCGGCAAGAACACCGGGGAGCTGTTTTTT
TRBJ2-2 NA TRBV29-1 NA CSVDIGWAGELFF TGCAGCGTTGATATAGGGTGGGCCGGGGAGCTGTTTTTT
TRBJ2-3 NA TRBV6-2/TRBV6-3 NA CASSYRGRTDTQYF TGTGCCAGCAGTTATCGAGGCCGCACAGATACGCAGTATTTT
TRBJ1-5 NA TRBV9 TRBD1 CASSATGDQPQHF TGTGCCAGCAGCGCGACAGGGGATCAGCCCCAGCATTTT
TRBJ1-3 once TRBV30 NA CAWTPLRGNTIYF TGTGCCTGGACGCCACTTAGGGGAAACACCATATATTTT
TRBJ2-7 NA TRBV5-1 TRBD2 CASRQGRLAGENYEQYF TGCGCCAGCAGACAGGGGCGACTAGCGGGAGAGAACTACGAGCAGTACTTC
TRBJ2-7 NA TRBV24-1 TRBD2 CATSDPGLAGTYEQYF TGTGCCACCAGTGACCCTGGACTAGCGGGTACCTACGAGCAGTACTTC
TRBJ1-2 NA TRBV5-1 NA CASSLGGTSDNYGYTF TGCGCCAGCAGCTTGGGAGGGACATCTGATAACTATGGCTACACCTTC
TRBJ2-7 NA TRBV7-3 NA CASSRGLSYEQYF TGTGCCAGCAGTAGGGGACTGTCCTACGAGCAGTACTTC
TRBJ1-6 NA TRBV25-1 TRBD1 CASRDRGGKNSPLHF TGTGCCAGCAGGGACAGGGGAGGAAAAAATTCACCCCTCCACTTT
TRBJ2-1 NA TRBV5-1 NA CASRNSGEYNEQFF TGCGCCAGCAGGAATAGCGGAGAGTACAATGAGCAGTTCTTC
TRBJ1-1 NA TRBV2 NA CASRRGRAFF TGTGCCAGCCGGAGAGGGAGGGCTTTCTTT
TRBJ1-5 NA TRBV19 NA CASSIPPSIDTSNQPQHF TGTGCCAGTAGTATTCCGCCGTCCATAGACACCTCCAATCAGCCCCAGCATTTT
TRBJ2-3 NA TRBV30 NA CAGNEGLSTDTQYF TGTGCCGGTAATGAGGGTTTAAGCACAGATACGCAGTATTTT
TRBJ2-2 NA TRBV2 NA CASKFSYANTGELFF TGTGCCAGCAAGTTTTCATACGCGAACACCGGGGAGCTGTTTTTT
TRBJ1-4 NA TRBV5-4 NA CASSFGASNEKLFF TGTGCCAGCAGCTTCGGGGCAAGTAATGAAAAACTGTTTTTT
TRBJ1-2 NA TRBV5-1 NA CASKLGGDANGYTF TGCGCCAGCAAATTAGGGGGGGATGCCAATGGCTACACCTTC
TRBJ1-1 once TRBV7-2 NA CASSLSPSSTEAFF TGTGCCAGCAGCTTATCCCCGAGTAGCACTGAAGCTTTCTTT
TRBJ2-3 NA TRBV15 TRBD2 CATSRRTSGGDTDTQYF TGTGCCACCAGCAGGAGGACTAGCGGGGGGGACACAGATACGCAGTATTTT
TRBJ2-7 NA TRBV11-3 NA CASSLIRGADEQYF TGTGCCAGCAGCCTTATTCGGGGGGCCGACGAGCAGTACTTC
TRBJ2-7 NA TRBV6-2/TRBV6-3 TRBD2 CASSYGRLAGYEQYF TGTGCCAGCAGTTACGGGCGACTAGCGGGCTACGAGCAGTACTTC
TRBJ1-6 NA TRBV23-1 NA CASSQFPRSPLHF TGCGCCAGCAGTCAATTTCCTCGGTCACCCCTCCACTTT
TRBJ2-2 medium-sized TRBV7-9 TRBD2 CASSTGLATTNTGELFF TGTGCCAGCAGCACGGGACTAGCGACTACGAACACCGGGGAGCTGTTTTTT
TRBJ1-6 once TRBV5-1 NA CASSLERTNSPLHF TGCGCCAGCAGCTTGGAGAGAACAAATTCACCCCTCCACTTT
TRBJ1-2 NA TRBV7-2 NA CASSLSSRNYGYTF TGTGCCAGCAGCTTAAGTAGCCGTAACTATGGCTACACCTTC
TRBJ2-7 NA TRBV23-1 TRBD2 CASSPSPRSGRRYEQYF TGCGCCAGCAGTCCTTCCCCGAGGAGCGGGAGGAGATACGAGCAGTACTTC
TRBJ1-5 NA TRBV19 NA CASSIDRGLNQPQHF TGTGCCAGTAGTATAGACAGGGGCCTCAATCAGCCCCAGCATTTT
TRBJ2-1 NA TRBV29-1 TRBD2 CSVETGLAGGSSYNEQFF TGCAGCGTAGAAACGGGACTAGCGGGAGGGAGCTCCTACAATGAGCAGTTCTTC
TRBJ1-5 NA TRBV10-2 NA CASSDRAGQPQHF TGCGCCAGCAGTGACAGGGCGGGCCAGCCCCAGCATTTT
TRBJ1-3 NA TRBV29-1 NA CSAGQSGNTIYF TGCAGCGCCGGACAATCTGGAAACACCATATATTTT
TRBJ2-7 NA TRBV6-2/TRBV6-3 NA CASSYTFTGYEQYF TGTGCCAGCAGTTACACCTTTACAGGGTACGAGCAGTACTTC